This T cell receptor beta chain was documented in a study of blood T cell repertoires in COVID-19. Study-wide background: Sites in the United States, Italy and Spain provided acute and convalescent COVID-19 samples. Nucleic acid was either cDNA or gDNA, and it came from T cells, B-cell-depleted T cells, or PBMCs.

The CDR3 consists of 13 residues. Germline CDR1 SNHLY, CDR2 FYNNEI. V lost 8 bases to trimming and J lost 7 bases, with 14 bases between them. The authors' processing: Quantification of nucleated cells was approximated via reference gene primer amplification. The assay was immunoSEQ multiplex PCR, and TCRdb's table has in-frame clones only and misses some. Clonal size and the V and J genes are those of that table, whereas D and trimming came from the DNA. Of 250,000 to 300,000 clones listed, roughly 80% were seen once; the top ten hold less than 6%. The sample comprised peripheral blood. V is TRBV2 and J is TRBJ1-4, with D possibly matching TRBD1 (5 bases). The sequence derives from a man in his fifties or sixties who had recovered from COVID-19. The CDR3 nucleotides are TGTGCCAGCTTCAGGGTTGGCAGTGAAAAACTGTTTTTT. Its protein is CASFRVGSEKLFF. The full variable domain, in which reference TRBV2 and TRBJ1-4 provide the parts outside the CDR3, is EPEVTQTPSHQVTQMGQEVILRCVPISNHLYFYWYRQILGQKVEFLVSFYNNEISEKSEIFDDQFSVERPDGSNFTLKIRSTKLEDSAMYFCASFRVGSEKLFFGSGTQLSVL.